This note documents a single T cell receptor beta chain sequence. Antigen unknown. CDR3 size: 15 residues. The germline gives CDR1 MNHEY, CDR2 SVGEGT. The germline V and J ends were trimmed by 0 bases and 5 bases, with 11 bases remaining between them. TCRdb's copy holds only in-frame clones and misses some; the assay was immunoSEQ multiplex PCR. The sample comprises 250,000 or so clones, around 85% of which are singletons, and less than 3.5% rests with the top ten. Sample treatment: approximately 18 received Ad26.COV2.S at low or high dose, single or two shots; about five received placebo; per-sample allocation not given. Each sample was drawn 63 days after the first injection (of vaccine or placebo). An adult donor aged 18-55 years was enrolled in Boston. This record comes from a study of Ad26.COV2.S vaccination and SARS-CoV-2 variants. Study-level results: Vaccinated and placebo-treated recipients had similar non-spike TCR breadth. Marked by substantial breadth, spike-specific CD8+ and CD4+ T cell responses were reportedly seen after vaccination.

Sequencing used peripheral blood, obtained in a trial of Ad26.COV2.S vaccine versus placebo. This sequence was found in a person between 18 and 60 years old who received the Ad26.COV2.S COVID-19 vaccine or a placebo. This rearrangement joins TRBV6-2 or TRBV6-3 to TRBJ1-5; D is possibly TRBD1 (5 bases). For the CDR3, the DNA is TGTGCCAGCAGTTACTCGCAGGAGGGGCATCAGCCCCAGCATTTT. Residues: CASSYSQEGHQPQHF.